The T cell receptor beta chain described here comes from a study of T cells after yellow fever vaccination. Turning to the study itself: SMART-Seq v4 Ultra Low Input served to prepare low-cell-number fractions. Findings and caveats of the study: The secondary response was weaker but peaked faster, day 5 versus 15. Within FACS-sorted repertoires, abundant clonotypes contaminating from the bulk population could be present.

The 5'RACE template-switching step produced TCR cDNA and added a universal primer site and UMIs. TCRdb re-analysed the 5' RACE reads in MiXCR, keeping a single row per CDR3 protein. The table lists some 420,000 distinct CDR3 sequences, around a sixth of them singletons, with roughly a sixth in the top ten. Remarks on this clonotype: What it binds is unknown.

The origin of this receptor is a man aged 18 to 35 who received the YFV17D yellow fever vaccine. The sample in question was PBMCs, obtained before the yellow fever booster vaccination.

The CDR3 DNA reads as TGTGCCAGCAGTTACTCTGAGGACACTGAAGCTTTCTTT. Its translation is CASSYSEDTEAFF. The chain uses TRBV6-5 and TRBJ1-1; D unresolved. Germline V gene sequence: CDR1 MNHEY, CDR2 SVGAGI. With 0 bases removed from V and 3 bases from J, the gap between germline ends came to 5 bases. This CDR3 spans 13 amino acids.